Described below is a single TCR beta chain sequence and its context. The data were obtained in a study of blood T cell repertoires in COVID-19. Study details: From the United States, Italy and Spain came samples of acute and convalescent COVID-19. Sources were T cells, B-cell-depleted T cells, or PBMCs; the material itself was cDNA or gDNA.

Authors' processing steps: Amplification from reference gene primers served as the basis for estimated nucleated cell counts. TCRdb keeps only in-frame clones here, not all; method: immunoSEQ multiplex PCR. V and J calls plus clone size are reproduced from that table; the DNA served to infer D and trimming. The table includes 78,000 or so clones, approximately 80% detected once. The TCR was taken from a man older than 75 with acute or convalescent COVID-19. The specimen sequenced was peripheral blood.

CDR3 in DNA: TGTGCCAGCAGTGCTTTTAGCGGGGGGACCACAGATACGCAGTATTTT. Its translation is CASSAFSGGTTDTQYF. The gene calls are TRBV6-1 and TRBJ2-3, with 10 bases matching TRBD2. Germline values: CDR1 MNHNS, CDR2 SASEGT. The V segment lost 4 bases and the J segment 2 bases; nucleotides outside the gene matches: 6. The CDR3 totals 16 residues.